The 31 T cell receptor beta chains below were found in one sample sequenced in a study of blood T cell repertoires in COVID-19. TCRdb's copy holds only in-frame clones and misses some; the assay was immunoSEQ multiplex PCR. The data contain 210,000 or so clones, about nine tenths of them singletons. Sequencing was done on a sample of peripheral blood. The receptors shown here come from a man aged 35-49 years with acute or convalescent COVID-19.

This clone was seen a single time. This chain links TRBV29-1 with TRBJ2-7, with TRBD1 identical over 8 bases. With V trimmed by 3 bases and J by 2 bases, 6 bases remained unmatched. Germline assignment: CDR1 SQVTM and CDR2 ANQGSEA. The CDR3 is made up of 14 amino acids. The CDR3, as DNA: TGCAGCGTTGAGATGGGACAGGCACCCTACGAGCAGTACTTC. This codes for CSVEMGQAPYEQYF.

The rearrangement joins TRBV6-6 to TRBJ1-5, with a tentative D call TRBD1 (5 bases). Trimming shortened V by 8 bases and J by 1 base, and 15 bases separated the two germline ends. In germline, CDR1 is MNHNY, CDR2 SVGAGI (reference sequence). The CDR3 length is 15 residues. In DNA, the CDR3 is TGTGCCAGCGGCTCTGGGGGGGAGAGCAATCAGCCCCAGCATTTT. Translating gives CASGSGGESNQPQHF.

With regard to this clone: Different DNA sequences within this sample yield the same CDR3. The V gene is TRBV7-9, the J gene TRBJ2-7; a possible D gene is TRBD2 (6 bases). Germline lookup yields CDR1 SEHNR and CDR2 FQNEAQ (reference sequence). The CDR3 contains 12 residues. V lost 1 base and J lost 6, with 7 bases in between. The CDR3 spells CASSLGRGEQYF. CDR3 DNA sequence: TGTGCCAGCAGCTTAGGGAGGGGCGAGCAGTACTTC.

This chain links TRBV5-1 with TRBJ2-7, with TRBD2 as a possible D gene (5 bases). From germline, CDR1 is SGHRS and CDR2 YFSETQ. The CDR3 is made up of 12 amino acids. Trimming took 0 bases from V and 6 from J, leaving 7 bases between them. In DNA form, the CDR3 reads TGCGCCAGCAGCTTGGGGAGGACCGAGCAGTACTTC. Its protein is CASSLGRTEQYF.

CDR3 in DNA: TGTGCCAGCAGCCTCAGGGAGGGCGACACTGAAGCTTTCTTT. It is translated as CASSLREGDTEAFF. The chain is built from TRBV7-9 and TRBJ1-1; a possible D gene is TRBD1 (5 bases). This CDR3 has 14 amino acids. CDR1 is SEHNR and CDR2 is FQNEAQ in the germline V gene (reference sequence). V lost 5 bases and J 3 bases, leaving 13 bases between the germline ends.

The CDR3, as DNA: TGTGCCAGTAGTATAGATACAGGAAACACTGAAGCTTTCTTT. It is translated as CASSIDTGNTEAFF. The chain uses TRBV19 and TRBJ1-1; maybe TRBD1 (5 bases). Germline assignment: CDR1 LNHDA and CDR2 SQIVND (reference sequence). The CDR3 extends over 14 amino acids. Trimming shortened V by 0 bases and J by 2 bases, and 7 bases separated the two germline ends.

This chain connects TRBV6-2 or TRBV6-3 to TRBJ1-4, with 9 positions matching TRBD1. The CDR3 covers 16 residues. Germline V gene sequence: CDR1 MNHEY, CDR2 SVGEGT. Germline trimming cut 5 bases from V and 3 bases from J; bases unmatched to any gene: 7. CDR3 in DNA: TGTGCCAGCAGTGGATCCGGGACAGGGTCTAATGAAAAACTGTTTTTT. Protein: CASSGSGTGSNEKLFF.

The chain couples TRBV5-1 to TRBJ2-5; weak D call: TRBD2 (5 bases). With 3 bases removed from V and 4 bases from J, the gap between germline ends came to 10 bases. The CDR3 is 13 residues long. Germline V gene lookup returns CDR1 SGHRS and CDR2 YFSETQ. This CDR3 is CASSWTFGETQYF. In DNA form, the CDR3 reads TGCGCCAGCAGCTGGACTTTTGGAGAGACCCAGTACTTC. Based on the CDR3 plus reference TRBV5-1 and TRBJ2-5, the full variable domain is KAGVTQTPRYLIKTRGQQVTLSCSPISGHRSVSWYQQTPGQGLQFLFEYFSETQRNKGNFPGRFSGRQFSNSRSEMNVSTLELGDSALYLCASSWTFGETQYFGPGTRLLVL.

V usage is TRBV11-1 and J usage is TRBJ2-2; 7 nucleotides align to TRBD1. Germline V gene lookup returns CDR1 SGHAT and CDR2 FQDESV (reference sequence). V lost 6 bases and J lost 3; bases outside the gene matches: 4. The CDR3 spans 14 residues. This CDR3 is CASRLTGYTGELFF. Written as DNA, the CDR3 is TGTGCCAGCAGACTGACAGGGTACACCGGGGAGCTGTTTTTT.

CDR3 DNA sequence: TGCGCCAGCAGCCAATCCGGACAGGTTCAAGCTAACTATGGCTACACCTTC. It yields the protein CASSQSGQVQANYGYTF. The chain uses TRBV4-1 and TRBJ1-2; 7 nucleotides match TRBD1. Looked up from germline, CDR1 is MGHRA and CDR2 is YSYEKL. Trimming cost V 2 bases and J 0 bases; bases outside gene matches: 9. This CDR3 has 17 residues.

The CDR3 sequence: CASSPRDRETDQPQHF. The CDR3 DNA reads as TGTGCCAGCAGCCCGCGCGACAGGGAGACGGATCAGCCCCAGCATTTT. The rearrangement joins TRBV2 to TRBJ1-5; 7 positions agree with TRBD1. The trim removed 6 bases at V and 5 bases at J, leaving 13 bases unmatched. This CDR3 region has 16 residues. Germline CDR1 is SNHLY and CDR2 is FYNNEI.

This chain joins TRBV6-4 and TRBJ1-2; D possibly corresponds to TRBD1 (5 bases). CDR3 length: 13 amino acids. Trimming removed 4 bases from V and 8 bases from J, with 14 bases in between. CDR1 is MRHNA, CDR2 SNTAGT, per germline. The CDR3 loop is CASSVSPQGGYTF. CDR3 sequence (DNA): TGTGCCAGCAGTGTGAGCCCGCAGGGAGGCTACACCTTC.

The chain carries TRBV3-1 (or the pseudogene TRBV3-2) and TRBJ2-1, with D possibly TRBD1 on 5 matching bases. The V gene's germline CDR1 is LGHDT and CDR2 YNNKEL (reference sequence). CDR3 length equals 14 residues. V was trimmed by 0 bases and J by 12 bases, leaving 15 bases between them. CDR3 bases: TGTGCCAGCAGCCAAGATATCGGGCAGGGAATGCAGTTCTTC. Encoded protein: CASSQDIGQGMQFF.

The chain uses TRBV9 and TRBJ1-1, with D possibly TRBD1 on 5 matching bases. CDR1 is SGDLS and CDR2 is YYNGEE in the germline V gene. This CDR3 spans 14 amino acids. The V gene lost 3 bases and the J gene lost 1 base, with 10 bases spanning the gap. The CDR3 DNA reads TGTGCCAGCAGCGGACAGCTAACGAACACTGAAGCTTTCTTT. It is translated as CASSGQLTNTEAFF.

This sequence joins TRBV5-1 and TRBJ1-1, with a possible D match to TRBD1 (5 bases). There are 15 residues in the CDR3. V was cut by 0 bases and J by 5 bases, with 14 bases left in between. Germline V gives CDR1 SGHRS, CDR2 YFSETQ. The CDR3 DNA reads TGCGCCAGCAGCTTGGAATGGGGCGCGGGGACTGAAGCTTTCTTT. Amino acids: CASSLEWGAGTEAFF.

V usage is TRBV14 and J usage is TRBJ2-7, with D possibly matching TRBD1 (5 bases). V was clipped by 1 base and J by 7 bases, with 11 bases between them. The CDR3 covers 13 residues. Germline CDR1 SGHDN, CDR2 FVKESK. CDR3 in amino acids: CASSQVERGEQYF. The CDR3 coding sequence is TGTGCCAGCAGCCAAGTAGAAAGGGGTGAGCAGTACTTC.

The genes are TRBV18 and TRBJ2-5; weak D call: TRBD1 (6 bases). The CDR3 length is 14 residues. V was cut by 2 bases and J by 2 bases, with 9 bases left in between. CDR1 KGHSH and CDR2 LQKENI come from the germline V gene. CDR3 amino acids: CASSPRTEQETQYF. CDR3 nucleotide sequence: TGTGCCAGCTCACCAAGGACAGAACAAGAGACCCAGTACTTC.

The rearrangement uses TRBV4-1 and TRBJ2-1, with D possibly TRBD2 on 6 matching bases. This CDR3 is built from 16 residues. The germline V gene has CDR1 MGHRA and CDR2 YSYEKL. The V gene lost 4 bases and the J gene lost 2 bases, with 15 bases spanning the gap. CDR3 in DNA: TGCGCCAGCAGCCCGACCGGACTATTAGCCTACAATGAGCAGTTCTTC. It specifies CASSPTGLLAYNEQFF.

The chain has TRBV29-1 and TRBJ2-5; possible D gene TRBD1, 5 bases. The CDR3 is 12 residues long. Between the trimmed V and J ends, which lost 4 bases and 7 bases, there was a span of 13 bases. Germline CDR1 and CDR2: SQVTM and ANQGSEA. The CDR3 region is CSVVAGKGTQYF. DNA for the CDR3: TGCAGCGTTGTGGCAGGGAAGGGGACCCAGTACTTC.

There are a few counts of this clone. The chain links TRBV30 to TRBJ1-6, with unresolved D. The CDR3 is 13 amino acids. Trimming took 3 bases from V and 6 from J, leaving 9 bases between them. CDR1 is GTSNPN, CDR2 SVGIG, per germline (reference sequence). The CDR3 here is CAWSEKSNSPLHF. The CDR3 DNA reads as TGTGCCTGGAGCGAGAAAAGTAATTCACCCCTCCACTTT.

The gene calls are TRBV7-8 and TRBJ2-3; 9 nucleotides line up with TRBD2. This CDR3 is 16 amino acids long. The V gene end was trimmed by 4 bases and the J gene end by 0 bases; junction bases not matched to a gene: 5. Germline CDR1 reads SGHVS; CDR2 reads FQNEAQ. CDR3 in DNA: TGTGCCAGCAGCTCTGGTAGCGGGGGTAGCACAGATACGCAGTATTTT. Its protein product is CASSSGSGGSTDTQYF.

The chain is built from TRBV7-2 and TRBJ2-7, with 7 bases lining up with TRBD1. The germline V gene has CDR1 SGHTA and CDR2 FQGNSA. With 5 bases clipped from V and 3 bases from J, the junction kept 7 bases outside the gene matches. The length of the CDR3 is 14 residues. CDR3 DNA: TGTGCCAGCAGCCGGACAGGAGCGGACTACGAGCAGTACTTC. Translation gives CASSRTGADYEQYF. Drawing the rest from reference TRBV7-2 and TRBJ2-7, the complete variable domain is GAGVSQSPSNKVTEKGKDVELRCDPISGHTALYWYRQSLGQGLEFLIYFQGNSAPDKSGLPSDRFSAERTGGSVSTLTIQRTQQEDSAVYLCASSRTGADYEQYFGPGTRLTVT.

V is TRBV6-2 or TRBV6-3 and J is TRBJ2-7; D unresolved. This CDR3 is 13 amino acids long. Germline CDR1 reads MNHEY; CDR2 reads SVGEGT. The V end was cut by 2 bases, the J end by 3 bases, with 8 bases between. The CDR3, as DNA: TGTGCCAGCAGTTACGACATAAGCTACGAGCAGTACTTC. Translated, it gives CASSYDISYEQYF.

The CDR3 here is CASSSRLAGGLYEQYF. The DNA of the CDR3 is TGCGCCAGCAGCTCACGACTAGCGGGGGGGCTCTACGAGCAGTACTTC. V gene TRBV5-1 combines with J gene TRBJ2-7, with 14 bases identical to TRBD2. With V trimmed by 3 bases and J by 3 bases, 5 bases remained unmatched. The CDR3 sequence is 16 residues long. Germline CDR1 and CDR2: SGHRS and YFSETQ.

The CDR3 DNA reads TGTGCCAGCTTAATGGCCCAGGACAGGGCAAACGAAAAACTGTTTTTT. This gives the protein CASLMAQDRANEKLFF. The rearrangement joins TRBV2 to TRBJ1-4; 8 nucleotides match TRBD1. This CDR3 contains 16 residues. Germline CDR1 is SNHLY and CDR2 is FYNNEI. V shed 8 bases and J 8 bases; nucleotides not matched to a gene: 16.

The chain couples TRBV20-1 to TRBJ1-1; D is ambiguous. This CDR3 has 11 amino acids. The V gene lost 6 bases and the J gene lost 8 bases, with 13 bases spanning the gap. CDR1 DFQATT and CDR2 SNEGSKA come from the germline V gene (reference sequence). The CDR3 DNA reads as TGCAGTGCCATGCGGGGAGAAGAAGCTTTCTTT. This gives the protein CSAMRGEEAFF.

The J gene is TRBJ1-2, the V gene TRBV30; 7 bases are a match to TRBD1. CDR1 is GTSNPN and CDR2 is SVGIG in the germline V gene (reference sequence). CDR3 length equals 13 residues. The V and J ends lost 5 bases and 4 bases, in that order; junction bases with no gene match: 7. DNA for the CDR3: TGTGCCTGGGCAGCGACAGGGATCTATGGCTACACCTTC. Its translation is CAWAATGIYGYTF.

This chain uses TRBV18 with TRBJ2-1; D might be TRBD2 (6 bases). Germline V gives CDR1 KGHSH, CDR2 LQKENI. CDR3 size: 14 residues. Trimming left V 5 bases short and J 6 bases short, with 14 bases between. CDR3 nucleotide sequence: TGTGCCAGCTCAGCGCGACTAGGTGGCAATGAGCAGTTCTTC. It codes for CASSARLGGNEQFF. The full variable domain, in which reference TRBV18 and TRBJ2-1 provide the parts outside the CDR3, is NAGVMQNPRHLVRRRGQEARLRCSPMKGHSHVYWYRQLPEEGLKFMVYLQKENIIDESGMPKERFSAEFPKEGPSILRIQQVVRGDSAAYFCASSARLGGNEQFFGPGTRLTVL.

The rearrangement links TRBV19 to TRBJ2-4, with 9 positions matching TRBD1. Per germline, CDR1 LNHDA and CDR2 SQIVND (reference sequence). The ends lost 1 base at V and 7 bases at J; junction bases unmatched: 8. This CDR3 spans 16 amino acids. CDR3 amino acids: CASSIAEGQGGNIQYF. In DNA form, the CDR3 reads TGTGCCAGTAGTATAGCGGAGGGACAGGGAGGGAACATTCAGTACTTC.

The chain carries TRBV15 and TRBJ2-5, with unresolved D. Germline V CDR1 and CDR2: LNHNV, YYDKDF (reference sequence). V lost 1 base and J lost 5, with 8 bases in between. This CDR3 has 13 residues. Written as DNA, the CDR3 is TGTGCCACCAGCAGAGCTTACACGGAGACCCAGTACTTC. Protein: CATSRAYTETQYF. Using reference TRBV15 and TRBJ2-5 for the parts outside the CDR3, the full variable domain is DAMVIQNPRYQVTQFGKPVTLSCSQTLNHNVMYWYQQKSSQAPKLLFHYYDKDFNNEADTPDNFQSRRPNTSFCFLDIRSPGLGDTAMYLCATSRAYTETQYFGPGTRLLVL.

The rearrangement links TRBV5-1 to TRBJ2-7, with 10 nucleotides matching TRBD1. The CDR3 has 15 amino acids. Germline V lookup: CDR1 SGHRS, CDR2 YFSETQ. The ends lost 0 bases at V and 5 bases at J; junction bases unmatched: 5. This CDR3 is CASSLAPTGGNEQYF. CDR3 coding DNA: TGCGCCAGCAGCTTGGCCCCGACAGGGGGCAACGAGCAGTACTTC.